Given below is one TCR beta chain in context. The CDR3 has 13 residues. The V and J ends lost 7 bases and 5 bases respectively, with 14 bases between them. The V gene's germline CDR1 is LNHDA and CDR2 SQIVND (reference sequence). This specimen comes from a study of radiotherapy plus CTLA-4 blockade in lung cancer. Study overall: Objective response rate was over 15%; disease control rate, about 28%.

Generated by immunoSEQ multiplex PCR, the TCRdb table keeps only in-frame clones and is missing some. The data show about 120,000 clones, with just under 90% seen just once and roughly 6.9% held by the top ten. The sample here was peripheral blood, taken from a patient treated with radiotherapy plus ipilimumab. This receptor was identified in a human donor with non-small cell lung cancer that progressed on radiotherapy plus ipilimumab. The rearrangement uses TRBV19 and TRBJ1-2, with a possible D match to TRBD1 (5 bases). CDR3 sequence reads: CASTQVRGYGYTF. The CDR3 DNA is TGTGCCAGTACACAGGTTCGGGGTTATGGCTACACCTTC.